This T cell receptor (beta chain) was recovered during a study of T cell repertoires in cytomegalovirus infection. On the study more broadly: Public signatures in TCR beta pointed to CMV infection and matching HLA type. Study-level results: CMV-specific HLA-C-restricted TCR beta clonotypes dominated the ex vivo response.

Trimming shortened V by 6 bases and J by 3 bases, and 10 bases separated the two germline ends. This CDR3 has 13 amino acids. Per the germline V gene, CDR1 is LNHDA and CDR2 is SQIVND (reference sequence). In the case of this clonotype: Its antigen remains unknown.

One entry per CDR3 protein, called by TCRdb with MiXCR from the reads. The table has 650,000 to 900,000 distinct CDR3 sequences, approximately 29% seen once. The chain employs TRBV19 and TRBJ2-3; no firm D call. This specimen consisted of cultured CD8+ T cells from PBMCs, obtained from culture after CMV antigen stimulation. This TCR came from a human donor in good health (CMV status not recorded). Some clones in this sample may be carry-over from other donors' samples. For the CDR3, the DNA is TGTGCCAGTAGGCAAGTGTTGACAGATACGCAGTATTTT. Residues: CASRQVLTDTQYF.